The 21 T cell receptor beta chains in this list originate from one sample, sequenced in a study of shared clonotypes between healthy human individuals (dated by TCRdb to the early 2020s). The library was obtained by the immunoSEQ multiplex PCR assay. Here the immuneACCESS table is served through TCRdb, limited to in-frame sequences with V and J called. Missing clones are a known gap in these copies; in checked studies unresolved V genes cover under half, and the rest lacks a known reason. The sample table contains around 1,100,000 clones; only one count was recorded for about 80% of them. The ten largest clones add up to 0.7% to 0.95% of the sample. Sequencing was performed on memory CD4+ T cells from PBMCs. Per the publication, the cell subset or site label means: CD45RA-negative fraction. These receptors were collected from a man between 18 and 35 years old in good health. Some clones in this sample may be carry-over from other donors' samples.

This chain joins TRBV28 and TRBJ2-1, with a tentative D call TRBD1 (6 bases). V shed 5 bases and J shed 9 bases, with 11 bases lying between them. Germline assignment: CDR1 MDHEN and CDR2 SYDVKM. The CDR3 is 12 residues long. The CDR3 region is CASSINRVEQFF. In DNA form, the CDR3 reads TGTGCCAGCAGTATAAACAGGGTTGAGCAGTTCTTC.

The chain links TRBV7-2 to TRBJ2-3, with TRBD2 matching over 7 bases. The CDR3 length is 15 residues. With 5 bases clipped from V and 5 bases from J, the junction kept 10 bases outside the gene matches. Germline-derived CDR1 and CDR2 are SGHTA and FQGNSA. CDR3 in amino acids: CASSREGPPRDTQYF. The CDR3 DNA is TGTGCCAGCAGCAGGGAGGGCCCCCCCCGAGATACGCAGTATTTT.

This clone was seen a handful of times. The V gene is TRBV7-9, the J gene TRBJ2-7; 10 bases agree with TRBD1. The trim removed 2 bases at V and 4 bases at J, leaving 5 bases unmatched. CDR1 and CDR2 (germline): SEHNR, FQNEAQ (reference sequence). This CDR3 is built from 15 residues. CDR3 sequence: CASSLLTGGAYEQYF. The CDR3 bases are TGTGCCAGCAGCTTATTGACAGGGGGCGCGTACGAGCAGTACTTC. The full variable domain, completed using reference TRBV7-9 and TRBJ2-7, is DTGVSQNPRHKITKRGQNVTFRCDPISEHNRLYWYRQTLGQGPEFLTYFQNEAQLEKSRLLSDRFSAERPKGSFSTLEIQRTEQGDSAMYLCASSLLTGGAYEQYFGPGTRLTVT.

The table lists this clone with a few counts. The chain carries TRBV7-8 and TRBJ1-5; D is unclear. Deletions cut 2 bases from V and 6 bases from J, with 17 bases between. The CDR3 has 16 amino acids. Germline values: CDR1 SGHVS, CDR2 FQNEAQ. The CDR3 protein is CASSLSRTQTGQPQHF. The DNA of the CDR3 is TGTGCCAGCAGCTTAAGTCGGACCCAGACGGGTCAGCCCCAGCATTTT.

The genes are TRBV6-1 and TRBJ1-4; no clear D. Trimming left V 1 base short and J 14 bases short, with 14 bases between. CDR3 size: 13 residues. Germline V gene lookup returns CDR1 MNHNS and CDR2 SASEGT. CDR3 DNA sequence: TGTGCCAGCAGTGAAGGGCCCGGCCGCCGGCTGTTTTTT. This translates into CASSEGPGRRLFF.

V usage is TRBV6-6 and J usage is TRBJ1-4, with 7 positions matching TRBD1. Germline V gives CDR1 MNHNY, CDR2 SVGAGI (reference sequence). The ends lost 4 bases at V and 7 bases at J; junction bases unmatched: 6. The CDR3 covers 14 residues. The CDR3 region has the DNA TGTGCCAGCAGTTTCCGACAGGGACCTGAAAAACTGTTTTTT. Encoded protein: CASSFRQGPEKLFF.

V and J are TRBV7-9 and TRBJ2-3; TRBD2 is a possible D gene (6 bases). The germline V and J ends were trimmed by 5 bases and 2 bases, with 14 bases remaining between them. The CDR3 runs 15 residues. Germline CDR1 reads SEHNR; CDR2 reads FQNEAQ (reference sequence). CDR3 coding DNA: TGTGCCAGCAGCCCACTGTCGGGGGACACAGATACGCAGTATTTT. Translated: CASSPLSGDTDTQYF.

The chain carries TRBV18 and TRBJ1-2; D not certain. The CDR3 is 14 amino acids. The germline gives CDR1 KGHSH, CDR2 LQKENI. V was pared by 0 bases and J by 4 bases, with 9 bases between. The CDR3 protein is CASSPPGYLYGYTF. The CDR3 DNA reads as TGTGCCAGCTCACCACCGGGGTACCTCTATGGCTACACCTTC.

The chain combines TRBV9 with TRBJ2-1; 10 bases map to TRBD1. J gave up 3 bases and V 8 bases, and 8 bases lay outside the gene matches. The CDR3 length is 15 residues. Per the germline V gene, CDR1 is SGDLS and CDR2 is YYNGEE. CDR3 nucleotides: TGTGCCAGTTCCACCGGGACAGGGGACTACAATGAGCAGTTCTTC. It is translated as CASSTGTGDYNEQFF.

This clone was seen more than once but under ten times. This sequence joins TRBV18 and TRBJ1-1; D not resolved. V shed 4 bases and J shed 1 base, with 4 bases lying between them. Germline V gene sequence: CDR1 KGHSH, CDR2 LQKENI. This CDR3 is built from 12 residues. The CDR3 here is CASSLRNTEAFF. CDR3 DNA: TGTGCCAGCTCACTGAGGAACACTGAAGCTTTCTTT.

The rearrangement links TRBV5-1 to TRBJ2-1, with 10 bases identical to TRBD2. Looked up from germline, CDR1 is SGHRS and CDR2 is YFSETQ. J lost 6 bases, V lost 3 bases, and 15 bases had no gene match. The CDR3 has 18 residues. The CDR3, as DNA: TGCGCCAGCAGCTCGCCACTAGCGGGAACGGCTCGCAGCAATGAGCAGTTCTTC. Translating gives CASSSPLAGTARSNEQFF.

The chain has TRBV6-6 and TRBJ2-7; D assignment may be TRBD1 or TRBD2 (5 bases each). With 5 bases removed from V and 5 bases from J, the gap between germline ends came to 16 bases. Germline lookup yields CDR1 MNHNY and CDR2 SVGAGI (reference sequence). This CDR3 has 14 residues. CDR3 sequence reads: CASSTLFRDHEQYF. The CDR3 region has the DNA TGTGCCAGCAGTACACTATTCAGGGACCACGAGCAGTACTTC.

J is TRBJ2-3 and V is TRBV5-1; D gene unclear. Looked up from germline, CDR1 is SGHRS and CDR2 is YFSETQ. Deletions cut 4 bases from V and 6 bases from J, with 15 bases between. The length of the CDR3 is 14 residues. CDR3 DNA sequence: TGCGCCAGCAGCCCGACGACGGTGGCCGATACGCAGTATTTT. Protein sequence: CASSPTTVADTQYF. Filled out from reference TRBV5-1 and TRBJ2-3, the complete variable domain reads KAGVTQTPRYLIKTRGQQVTLSCSPISGHRSVSWYQQTPGQGLQFLFEYFSETQRNKGNFPGRFSGRQFSNSRSEMNVSTLELGDSALYLCASSPTTVADTQYFGPGTRLTVL.

The rearrangement uses TRBV6-1 and TRBJ2-7; TRBD1 is a possible D gene (6 bases). The CDR3 is 15 residues long. Trimming pared 6 bases from V and 3 bases from J, leaving 18 bases between. Germline V gene lookup returns CDR1 MNHNS and CDR2 SASEGT. In DNA form, the CDR3 reads TGTGCCAGCAGCGCTCAGGACAGAGAGCACTACGAGCAGTACTTC. As protein: CASSAQDREHYEQYF.

This chain links TRBV7-2 with TRBJ2-2; D is undetermined. Germline V gene data show CDR1 as SGHTA and CDR2 as FQGNSA. This CDR3 spans 16 amino acids. The V gene lost 6 bases and the J gene lost 8 bases, with 22 bases spanning the gap. CDR3 bases: TGTGCCAGCAGTCAAGGCGAGGTTTCGTATACGGGGGAGCTGTTTTTT. Protein sequence: CASSQGEVSYTGELFF.

Comments on this clone: Other DNA sequences in this sample translate to the same CDR3. The chain employs TRBV28 and TRBJ2-5; D is possibly TRBD1 or TRBD2 (5 bases each). The V gene's germline CDR1 is MDHEN and CDR2 SYDVKM. V was cut by 2 bases and J by 2 bases, with 9 bases left in between. There are 14 residues in the CDR3. CDR3 DNA sequence: TGTGCCAGCAGTTTACTGGGACCTCAAGAGACCCAGTACTTC. The encoded protein is CASSLLGPQETQYF.

The chain is built from TRBV5-1 and TRBJ2-1; 9 bases are shared with TRBD2. Germline CDR1 SGHRS, CDR2 YFSETQ. The CDR3 is 16 amino acids. J gave up 1 base and V 4 bases, and 6 bases lay outside the gene matches. CDR3: CASSPKTSGSYNEQFF. The CDR3, as DNA: TGCGCCAGCAGCCCGAAAACTAGCGGGTCCTACAATGAGCAGTTCTTC.

The chain is built from TRBV7-3 and TRBJ2-3; D assignment may be TRBD1 or TRBD2 (5 bases each). The germline V gene encodes CDR1 SGHTA and CDR2 FQGTGA. V was trimmed by 2 bases and J by 2 bases, leaving 11 bases between them. The CDR3 length is 15 residues. The CDR3 loop is CASSLRGRFTDTQYF. The DNA for the CDR3 is TGTGCCAGCAGCTTACGGGGACGCTTCACAGATACGCAGTATTTT.

In DNA, the CDR3 is TGTGCCAGCAGGTTTGGCGGGTCCCGGGGGGAGCTGTTTTTT. This sequence encodes CASRFGGSRGELFF. This chain connects TRBV2 to TRBJ2-2, with D perhaps TRBD2 (5 bases). CDR1 and CDR2 from the germline V gene are SNHLY and FYNNEI. The CDR3 is 14 residues long. The germline V and J ends were trimmed by 6 bases and 8 bases, with 16 bases remaining between them.

The V call is TRBV28, the J call TRBJ1-2; D is perhaps TRBD1 (5 bases). The germline gives CDR1 MDHEN, CDR2 SYDVKM. This CDR3 is 13 amino acids long. Trimming took 8 bases from V and 4 from J, leaving 14 bases between them. Here the CDR3 reads CASSGGHIYGYTF. The CDR3, as DNA: TGTGCCAGCTCTGGAGGACATATCTATGGCTACACCTTC.

This chain links TRBV27 with TRBJ1-1; no clear D. V lost 5 bases, J lost 0 bases, and 16 bases lay in between. From germline, CDR1 is MNHEY and CDR2 SMNVEV (reference sequence). This CDR3 spans 16 amino acids. The CDR3 bases are TGTGCCAGCAGTCCGCGGACGGAGTACATGAACACTGAAGCTTTCTTT. Its translation: CASSPRTEYMNTEAFF.